This TCR beta chain was identified in a study of shared clonotypes between healthy human individuals. Here immunoSEQ multiplex PCR was the method, and the copy in TCRdb shows in-frame clones only, minus some. Among about 380,000 clones, 90% to 98% were seen once, and the ten largest hold 0.32%. The V gene lost 1 base and the J gene lost 0 bases, with 10 bases spanning the gap. Germline-derived CDR1 and CDR2 are MGHRA and YSYEKL. CDR3 length equals 16 residues. Study-wide findings and caveats: Clonotypes that were shared across a handful of donors made up around 5% of naive CD4 clonotypes.

To make CD8 memory, CD45RO+ cells were put together with CCR7-negative CD45RA+ TemRA cells. Concerning this clone: The target antigen is unknown.

This receptor was obtained from a man aged 30-40 years in good health. The specimen was memory CD8+ T cells sorted from blood. Subset reported: CD45RO+ cells pooled with CCR7-negative TemRA cells. This chain connects TRBV4-1 to TRBJ2-1; D is unresolved. The CDR3 is CASSQARHSSYNEQFF. For the CDR3, the DNA is TGCGCCAGCAGCCAAGCAAGGCACAGCTCCTACAATGAGCAGTTCTTC.